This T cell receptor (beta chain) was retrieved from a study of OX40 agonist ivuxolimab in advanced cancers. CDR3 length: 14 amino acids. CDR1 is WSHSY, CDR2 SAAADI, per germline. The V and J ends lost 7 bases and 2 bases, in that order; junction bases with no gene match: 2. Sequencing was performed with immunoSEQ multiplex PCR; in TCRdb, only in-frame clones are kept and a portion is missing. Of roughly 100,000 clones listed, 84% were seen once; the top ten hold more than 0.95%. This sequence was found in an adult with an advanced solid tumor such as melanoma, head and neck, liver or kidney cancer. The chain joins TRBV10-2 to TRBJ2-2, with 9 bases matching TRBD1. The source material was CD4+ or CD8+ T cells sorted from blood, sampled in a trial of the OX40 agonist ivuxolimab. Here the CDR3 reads CASNRGQNTGELFF. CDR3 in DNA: TGCGCCAGCAACAGGGGGCAAAACACCGGGGAGCTGTTTTTT.